This T cell receptor beta chain was recorded in a study of early T cells in non-severe SARS-CoV-2 infection. Germline-derived CDR1 and CDR2 are SGHVS and FQNEAQ. With V trimmed by 4 bases and J by 5 bases, 8 bases remained unmatched. This CDR3 has 16 residues. TCRdb used MiXCR to reprocess the 5' RACE reads, holding one entry per CDR3 protein. The sample consists of approximately 120,000 distinct CDR3 sequences, 14% to 15% of them appearing once. The chain couples TRBV7-8 to TRBJ2-3, with TRBD1 matching over 11 bases. This TCR was sampled from an adult who was a healthcare worker with PCR-confirmed SARS-CoV-2 infection or an uninfected control (not recorded which). Specimen: whole blood. CDR3 loop: CASSSNRDRGVDTQYF. CDR3 bases: TGTGCCAGCAGCTCCAACCGGGACAGGGGGGTAGATACGCAGTATTTT.